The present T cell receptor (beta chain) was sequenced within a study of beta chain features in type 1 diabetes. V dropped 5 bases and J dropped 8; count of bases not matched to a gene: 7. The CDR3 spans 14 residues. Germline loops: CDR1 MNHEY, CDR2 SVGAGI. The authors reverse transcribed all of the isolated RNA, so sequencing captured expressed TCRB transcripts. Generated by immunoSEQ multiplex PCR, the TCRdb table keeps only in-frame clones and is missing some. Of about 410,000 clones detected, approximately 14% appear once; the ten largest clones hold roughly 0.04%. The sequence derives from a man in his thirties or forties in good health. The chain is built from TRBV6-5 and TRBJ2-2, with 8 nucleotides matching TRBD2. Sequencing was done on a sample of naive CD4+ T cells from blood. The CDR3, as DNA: TGTGCCAGCAGTCCCGGGACTAGACCAGGGGAGCTGTTTTTT. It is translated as CASSPGTRPGELFF.